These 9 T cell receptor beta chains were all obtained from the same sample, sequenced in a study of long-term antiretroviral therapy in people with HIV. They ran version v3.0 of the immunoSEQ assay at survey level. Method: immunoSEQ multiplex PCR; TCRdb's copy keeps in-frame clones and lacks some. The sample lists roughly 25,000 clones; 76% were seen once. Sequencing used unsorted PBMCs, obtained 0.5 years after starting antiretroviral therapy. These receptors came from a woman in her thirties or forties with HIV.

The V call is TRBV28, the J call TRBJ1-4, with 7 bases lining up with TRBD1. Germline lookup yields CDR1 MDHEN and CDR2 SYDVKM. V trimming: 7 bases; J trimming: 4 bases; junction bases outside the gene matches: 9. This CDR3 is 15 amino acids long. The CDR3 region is CASNPAGQHNEKLFF. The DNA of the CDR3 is TGTGCCAGCAACCCCGCGGGACAGCATAATGAAAAACTGTTTTTT.

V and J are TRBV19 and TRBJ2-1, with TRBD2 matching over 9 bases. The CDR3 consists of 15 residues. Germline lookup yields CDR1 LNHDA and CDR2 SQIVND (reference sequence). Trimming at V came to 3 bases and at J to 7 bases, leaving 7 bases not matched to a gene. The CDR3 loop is CASSIRRGGLNEQFF. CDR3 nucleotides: TGTGCCAGTAGTATTAGGCGGGGGGGCCTGAATGAGCAGTTCTTC.

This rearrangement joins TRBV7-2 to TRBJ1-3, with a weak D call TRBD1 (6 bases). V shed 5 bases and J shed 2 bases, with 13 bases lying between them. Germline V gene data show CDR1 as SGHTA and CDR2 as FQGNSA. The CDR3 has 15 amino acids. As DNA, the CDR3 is TGTGCCAGCAGCGCTGCGGGGGGGCCTGGAAACACCATATATTTT. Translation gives CASSAAGGPGNTIYF.

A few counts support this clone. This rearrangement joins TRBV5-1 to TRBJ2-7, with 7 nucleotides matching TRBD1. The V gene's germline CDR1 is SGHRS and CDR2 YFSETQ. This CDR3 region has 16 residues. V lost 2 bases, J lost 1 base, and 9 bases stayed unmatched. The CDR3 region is CASSFLRTGTSYEQYF. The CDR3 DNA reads TGCGCCAGCAGCTTCTTGCGGACAGGAACGTCCTACGAGCAGTACTTC.

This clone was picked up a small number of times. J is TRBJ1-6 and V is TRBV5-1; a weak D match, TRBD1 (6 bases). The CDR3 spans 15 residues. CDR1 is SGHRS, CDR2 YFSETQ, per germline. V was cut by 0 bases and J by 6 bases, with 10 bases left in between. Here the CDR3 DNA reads TGCGCCAGCAGCTTGGGCACAGGGAGTAATTCACCCCTCCACTTT. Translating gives CASSLGTGSNSPLHF.

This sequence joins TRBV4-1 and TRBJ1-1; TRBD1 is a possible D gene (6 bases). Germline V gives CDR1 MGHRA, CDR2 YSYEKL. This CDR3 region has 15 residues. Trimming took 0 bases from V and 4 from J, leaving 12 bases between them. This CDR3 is CASSQDWSRGTEAFF. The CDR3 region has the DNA TGCGCCAGCAGCCAAGATTGGAGCAGGGGCACTGAAGCTTTCTTT.

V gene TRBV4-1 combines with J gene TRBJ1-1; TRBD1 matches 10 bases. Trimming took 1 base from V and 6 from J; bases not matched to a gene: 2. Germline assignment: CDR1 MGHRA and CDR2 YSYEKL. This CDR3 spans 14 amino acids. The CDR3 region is CASSQGTGGPEAFF. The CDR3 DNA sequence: TGCGCCAGCAGCCAAGGGACAGGGGGTCCTGAAGCTTTCTTT.

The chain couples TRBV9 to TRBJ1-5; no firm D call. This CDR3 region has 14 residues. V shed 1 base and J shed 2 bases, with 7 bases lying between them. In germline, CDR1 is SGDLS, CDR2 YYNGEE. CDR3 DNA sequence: TGTGCCAGCAGCGTATCCGGTGGCAATCAGCCCCAGCATTTT. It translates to CASSVSGGNQPQHF. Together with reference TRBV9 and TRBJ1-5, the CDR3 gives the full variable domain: DSGVTQTPKHLITATGQRVTLRCSPRSGDLSVYWYQQSLDQGLQFLIQYYNGEERAKGNILERFSAQQFPDLHSELNLSSLELGDSALYFCASSVSGGNQPQHFGDGTRLSIL.

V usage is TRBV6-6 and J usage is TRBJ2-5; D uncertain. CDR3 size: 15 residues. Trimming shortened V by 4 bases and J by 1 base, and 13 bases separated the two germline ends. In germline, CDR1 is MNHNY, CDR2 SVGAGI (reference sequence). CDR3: CASSLVTGTQETQYF. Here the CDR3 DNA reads TGTGCCAGCAGTTTGGTGACGGGTACCCAAGAGACCCAGTACTTC.